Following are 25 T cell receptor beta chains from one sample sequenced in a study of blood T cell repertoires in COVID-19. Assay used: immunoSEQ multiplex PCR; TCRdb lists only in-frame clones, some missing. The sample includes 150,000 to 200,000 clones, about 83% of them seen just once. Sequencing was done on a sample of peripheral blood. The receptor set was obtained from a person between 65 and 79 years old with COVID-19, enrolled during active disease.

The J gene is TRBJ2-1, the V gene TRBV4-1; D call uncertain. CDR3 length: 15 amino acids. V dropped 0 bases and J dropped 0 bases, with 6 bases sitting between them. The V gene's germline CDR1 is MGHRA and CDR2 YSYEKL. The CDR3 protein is CASSQDFSSYNEQFF. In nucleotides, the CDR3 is TGCGCCAGCAGCCAAGACTTTTCCTCCTACAATGAGCAGTTCTTC.

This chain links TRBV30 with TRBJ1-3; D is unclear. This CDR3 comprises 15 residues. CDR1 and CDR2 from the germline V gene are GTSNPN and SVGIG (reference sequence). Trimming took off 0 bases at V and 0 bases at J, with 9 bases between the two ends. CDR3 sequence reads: CAWSVGAGSGNTIYF. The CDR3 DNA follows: TGTGCCTGGAGTGTGGGAGCAGGCTCTGGAAACACCATATATTTT.

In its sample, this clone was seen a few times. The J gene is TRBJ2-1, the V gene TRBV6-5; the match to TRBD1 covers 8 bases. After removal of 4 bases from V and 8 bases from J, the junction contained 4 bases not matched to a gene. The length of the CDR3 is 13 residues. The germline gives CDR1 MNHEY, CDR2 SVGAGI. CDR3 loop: CASSLGQADEQFF. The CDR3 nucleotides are TGTGCCAGCAGTTTGGGACAGGCGGATGAGCAGTTCTTC.

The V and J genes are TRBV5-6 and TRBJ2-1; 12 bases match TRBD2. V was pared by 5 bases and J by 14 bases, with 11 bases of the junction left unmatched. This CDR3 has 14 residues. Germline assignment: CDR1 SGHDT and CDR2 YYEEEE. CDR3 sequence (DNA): TGTGCCAGCAGGGAACTAGCGGGGGGTGTTGTGGAGTTCTTC. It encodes CASRELAGGVVEFF.

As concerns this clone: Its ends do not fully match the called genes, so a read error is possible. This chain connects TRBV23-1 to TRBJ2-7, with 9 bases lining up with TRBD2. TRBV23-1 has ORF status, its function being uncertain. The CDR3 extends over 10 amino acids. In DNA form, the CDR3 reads TGCGCCAGCAGTAGCGGGGGGCTTGGTTTC. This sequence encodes CASSSGGLGF.

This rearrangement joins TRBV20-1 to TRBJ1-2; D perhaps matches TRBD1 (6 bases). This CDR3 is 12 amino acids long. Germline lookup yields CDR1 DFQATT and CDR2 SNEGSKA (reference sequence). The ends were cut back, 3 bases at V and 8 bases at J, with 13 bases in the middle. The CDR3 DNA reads TGCAGTGCTAGTCAGGGGCTAGGCGGCTACACCTTC. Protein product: CSASQGLGGYTF.

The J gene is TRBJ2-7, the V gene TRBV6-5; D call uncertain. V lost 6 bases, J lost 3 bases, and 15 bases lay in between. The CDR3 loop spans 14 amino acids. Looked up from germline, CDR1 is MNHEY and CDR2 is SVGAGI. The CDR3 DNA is TGTGCCAGCAGCCCCAACCAAAAACTCTACGAGCAGTACTTC. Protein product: CASSPNQKLYEQYF.

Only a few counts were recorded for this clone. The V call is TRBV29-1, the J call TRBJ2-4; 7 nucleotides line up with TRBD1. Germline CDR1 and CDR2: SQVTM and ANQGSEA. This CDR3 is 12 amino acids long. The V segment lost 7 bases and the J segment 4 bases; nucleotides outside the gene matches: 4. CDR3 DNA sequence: TGCAGCGCTGGGGACAGTAAAAACATTCAGTACTTC. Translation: CSAGDSKNIQYF.

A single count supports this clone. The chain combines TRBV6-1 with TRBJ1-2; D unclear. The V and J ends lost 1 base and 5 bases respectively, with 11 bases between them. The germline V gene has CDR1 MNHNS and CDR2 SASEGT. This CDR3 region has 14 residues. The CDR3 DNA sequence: TGTGCCAGCAGTGAAGAGGAGGGAGGGTATGGCTACACCTTC. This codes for CASSEEEGGYGYTF.

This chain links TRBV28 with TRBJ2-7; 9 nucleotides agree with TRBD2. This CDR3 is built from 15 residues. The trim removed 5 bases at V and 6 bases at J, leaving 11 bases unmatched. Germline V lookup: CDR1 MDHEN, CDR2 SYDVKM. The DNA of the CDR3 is TGTGCCAGCAGTAGGCCGGGACTAGCAGGAGCCGAGCAGTACTTC. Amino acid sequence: CASSRPGLAGAEQYF.

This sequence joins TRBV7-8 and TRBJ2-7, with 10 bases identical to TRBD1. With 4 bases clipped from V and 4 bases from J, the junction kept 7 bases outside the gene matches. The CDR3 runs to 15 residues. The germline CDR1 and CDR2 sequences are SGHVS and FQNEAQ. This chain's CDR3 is CASSSPGQGRYEQYF. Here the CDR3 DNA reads TGTGCCAGCAGCTCGCCGGGACAGGGGAGATACGAGCAGTACTTC.

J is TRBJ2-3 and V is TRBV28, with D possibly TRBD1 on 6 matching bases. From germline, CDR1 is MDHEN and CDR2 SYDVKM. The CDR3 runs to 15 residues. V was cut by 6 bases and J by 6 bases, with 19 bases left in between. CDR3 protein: CASRQGHGLYDTQYF. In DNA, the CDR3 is TGTGCCAGCAGGCAGGGACACGGGCTCTATGATACGCAGTATTTT.

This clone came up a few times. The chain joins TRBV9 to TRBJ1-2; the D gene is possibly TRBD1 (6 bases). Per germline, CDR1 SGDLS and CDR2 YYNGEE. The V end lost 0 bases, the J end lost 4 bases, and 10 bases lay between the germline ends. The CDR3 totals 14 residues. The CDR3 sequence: CASSVAGGGYGYTF. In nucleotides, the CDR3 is TGTGCCAGCAGCGTAGCGGGGGGCGGCTATGGCTACACCTTC.

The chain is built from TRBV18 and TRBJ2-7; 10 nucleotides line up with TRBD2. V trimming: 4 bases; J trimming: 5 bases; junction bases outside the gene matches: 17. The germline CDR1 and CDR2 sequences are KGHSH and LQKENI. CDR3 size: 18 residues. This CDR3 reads CASSRSQGRLAGADEQYF. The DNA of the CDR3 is TGTGCCAGCTCACGGTCTCAGGGGCGGCTAGCGGGAGCAGACGAGCAGTACTTC.

The CDR3: CASSQGDRGYGYTF. The CDR3 nucleotides are TGCGCCAGCAGCCAAGGGGACAGGGGATATGGCTACACCTTC. This rearrangement joins TRBV4-1 to TRBJ1-2; the match to TRBD1 covers 10 bases. There are 14 residues in the CDR3. Germline CDR1 and CDR2: MGHRA and YSYEKL. J lost 5 bases, V lost 1 base, and 1 base had no gene match.

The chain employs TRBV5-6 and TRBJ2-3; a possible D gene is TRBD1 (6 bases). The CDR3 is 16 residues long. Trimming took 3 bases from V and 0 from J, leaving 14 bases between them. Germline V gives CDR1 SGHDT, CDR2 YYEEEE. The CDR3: CASSWGTPSSTDTQYF. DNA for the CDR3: TGTGCCAGCAGCTGGGGGACACCTTCTAGCACAGATACGCAGTATTTT. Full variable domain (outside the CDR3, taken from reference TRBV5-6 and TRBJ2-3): DAGVTQSPTHLIKTRGQQVTLRCSPKSGHDTVSWYQQALGQGPQFIFQYYEEEERQRGNFPDRFSGHQFPNYSSELNVNALLLGDSALYLCASSWGTPSSTDTQYFGPGTRLTVL.

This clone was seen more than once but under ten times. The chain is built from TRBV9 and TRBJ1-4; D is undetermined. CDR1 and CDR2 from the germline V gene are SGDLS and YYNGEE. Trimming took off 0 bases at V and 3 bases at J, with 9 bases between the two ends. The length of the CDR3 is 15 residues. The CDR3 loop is CASSVGGASNEKLFF. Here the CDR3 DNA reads TGTGCCAGCAGCGTAGGCGGAGCATCTAATGAAAAACTGTTTTTT.

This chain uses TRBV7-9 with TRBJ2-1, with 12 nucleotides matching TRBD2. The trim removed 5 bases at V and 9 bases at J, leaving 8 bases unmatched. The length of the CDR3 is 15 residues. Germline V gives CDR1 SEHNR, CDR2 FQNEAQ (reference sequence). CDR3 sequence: CASSTGTSGSSEQFF. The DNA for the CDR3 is TGTGCCAGCAGCACAGGGACTAGCGGGTCCTCTGAGCAGTTCTTC. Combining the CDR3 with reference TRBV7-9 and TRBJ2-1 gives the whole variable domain DTGVSQNPRHKITKRGQNVTFRCDPISEHNRLYWYRQTLGQGPEFLTYFQNEAQLEKSRLLSDRFSAERPKGSFSTLEIQRTEQGDSAMYLCASSTGTSGSSEQFFGPGTRLTVL.

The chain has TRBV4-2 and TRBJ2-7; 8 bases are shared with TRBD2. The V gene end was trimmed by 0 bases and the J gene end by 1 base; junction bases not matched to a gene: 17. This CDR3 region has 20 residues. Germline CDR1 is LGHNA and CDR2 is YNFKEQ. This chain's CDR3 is CASSQDGAQWGSGASYEQYF. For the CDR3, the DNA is TGTGCCAGCAGCCAAGACGGGGCCCAGTGGGGTAGCGGGGCATCCTACGAGCAGTACTTC.

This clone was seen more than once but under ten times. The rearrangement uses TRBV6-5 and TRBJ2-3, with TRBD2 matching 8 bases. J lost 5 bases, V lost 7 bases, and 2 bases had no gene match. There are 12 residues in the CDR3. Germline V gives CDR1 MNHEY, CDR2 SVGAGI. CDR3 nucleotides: TGTGCCAGCAAGCTAGCGGGAGATACGCAGTATTTT. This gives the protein CASKLAGDTQYF.

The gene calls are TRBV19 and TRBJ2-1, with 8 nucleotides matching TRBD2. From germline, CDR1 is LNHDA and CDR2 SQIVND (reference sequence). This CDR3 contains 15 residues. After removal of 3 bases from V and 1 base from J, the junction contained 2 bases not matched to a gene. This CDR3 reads CASSIGTSSYNEQFF. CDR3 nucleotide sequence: TGTGCCAGTAGTATTGGGACTAGTTCCTACAATGAGCAGTTCTTC.

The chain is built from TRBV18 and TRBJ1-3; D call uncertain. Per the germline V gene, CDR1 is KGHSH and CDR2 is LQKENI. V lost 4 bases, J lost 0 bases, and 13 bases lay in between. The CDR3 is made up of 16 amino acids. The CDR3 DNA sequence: TGTGCCAGCTCACAAGAGGCCAGCTACTCTGGAAACACCATATATTTT. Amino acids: CASSQEASYSGNTIYF.

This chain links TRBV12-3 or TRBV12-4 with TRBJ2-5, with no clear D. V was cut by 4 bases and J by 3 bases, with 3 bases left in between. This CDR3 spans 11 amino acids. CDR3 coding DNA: TGTGCCAGCAGTTCTGAAGAGACCCAGTACTTC. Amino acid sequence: CASSSEETQYF.

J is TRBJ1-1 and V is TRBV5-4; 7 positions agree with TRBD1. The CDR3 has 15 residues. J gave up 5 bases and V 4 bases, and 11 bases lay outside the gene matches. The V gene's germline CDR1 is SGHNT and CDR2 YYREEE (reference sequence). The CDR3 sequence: CASSPTTGRVTEAFF. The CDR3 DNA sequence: TGTGCCAGCAGCCCCACGACAGGGCGGGTGACTGAAGCTTTCTTT.

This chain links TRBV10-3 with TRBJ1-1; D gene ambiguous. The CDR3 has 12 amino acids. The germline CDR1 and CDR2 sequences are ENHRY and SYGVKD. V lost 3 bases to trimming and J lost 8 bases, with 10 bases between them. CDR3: CAISEGRQEAFF. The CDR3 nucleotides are TGTGCCATCAGTGAAGGGAGACAAGAAGCTTTCTTT.